This is a list of T cell receptor beta chains from one sample in a study of blood T cells in healthy people across ages. TCRdb recomputed calls from the 5' RACE reads with MiXCR, one row per CDR3 protein. The data contain roughly 1,300,000 distinct CDR3 sequences, approximately 60% of them seen just once; the ten biggest clones take up 5.5% to 8%. The sample consisted of blood. The receptor set was obtained from a man in his late teens or twenties in good health. CDR3s include the opening cysteine and the closing phenylalanine or tryptophan. Each record gives: CDR3 DNA, CDR3 protein, D gene, J gene, clone size, V gene. A D gene is named only where the DNA matches it firmly. A row's size may be missing; if present it is once, few, many or a size class.

DNA: TGTGCCAGCAGCGTAGGGGCGGCCGGTGGCTACACCTTC; CDR3: CASSVGAAGGYTF; D: .; J: TRBJ1-2; size: few; V: TRBV9
DNA: TGCGCCAGCAGCTTACAGGGATCGAACGCTGAAGCTTTCTTT; CDR3: CASSLQGSNAEAFF; D: .; J: TRBJ1-1; size: .; V: TRBV5-1
DNA: TGTGCCAGCAGCTCTGATCCCGGGACAGTTTATGGCTACACCTTC; CDR3: CASSSDPGTVYGYTF; D: TRBD1; J: TRBJ1-2; size: .; V: TRBV7-2
DNA: TGCGCCAGCAGTTCTAGCGGTCCGAGTATGAATGAGCAGTTCTTC; CDR3: CASSSSGPSMNEQFF; D: TRBD2; J: TRBJ2-1; size: .; V: TRBV5-1
DNA: TGCAGCGTTGGTATTAGCGGGGGGCCTAATGAGCAGTTCTTC; CDR3: CSVGISGGPNEQFF; D: TRBD2; J: TRBJ2-1; size: .; V: TRBV29-1
DNA: TGCGCCAGCAGCTCGACAGGGAACACCGATTACTATGGCTACACCTTC; CDR3: CASSSTGNTDYYGYTF; D: TRBD1; J: TRBJ1-2; size: .; V: TRBV10-2
DNA: TGCAGTCACCCAGGGTTGGCTGAGCAGTTCTTC; CDR3: CSHPGLAEQFF; D: .; J: TRBJ2-1; size: few; V: TRBV29-1
DNA: TGTGCCAGCAGCCAAGACAGCCCAAGCGGGAGGTTCGACGAGCAGTACTTC; CDR3: CASSQDSPSGRFDEQYF; D: TRBD2; J: TRBJ2-7; size: few; V: TRBV3-1
DNA: TGCAGTGCTAGTGGGATCCTAGCGGGCAGCACAGATACGCAGTATTTT; CDR3: CSASGILAGSTDTQYF; D: TRBD2; J: TRBJ2-3; size: .; V: TRBV20-1
DNA: TGCAGCGTTGAAGACTTTTTAGGAGAGGAGACCCAGTACTTC; CDR3: CSVEDFLGEETQYF; D: .; J: TRBJ2-5; size: .; V: TRBV29-1
DNA: TGTGCCAGCAGCTTACAACTTCTAGCGGGGGGCTCAGATACGCAGTATTTT; CDR3: CASSLQLLAGGSDTQYF; D: TRBD2; J: TRBJ2-3; size: few; V: TRBV11-2
DNA: TGTGCCAGCAGTTTACTAGCGGGGGGTGCAGAGACCCAGTACTTC; CDR3: CASSLLAGGAETQYF; D: TRBD2; J: TRBJ2-5; size: .; V: TRBV27
DNA: TGCAGCGTCAAATCCGGGACAGGGAACACCGGGGAGCTGTTTTTT; CDR3: CSVKSGTGNTGELFF; D: TRBD1; J: TRBJ2-2; size: .; V: TRBV29-1
DNA: TGTGCCAGCAGTGAATTGTTAGCGGGAGGGAAAGATACGCAGTATTTT; CDR3: CASSELLAGGKDTQYF; D: TRBD2; J: TRBJ2-3; size: .; V: TRBV25-1
DNA: TGTGCCAGCAGCTTAGCTGGCGGCTCAAACATTCAGTACTTC; CDR3: CASSLAGGSNIQYF; D: .; J: TRBJ2-4; size: .; V: TRBV7-9
DNA: TGTGCCAGCAGGTTCTCCCTCCGCGCGGGGAAGAATTCACCCCTCCACTTT; CDR3: CASRFSLRAGKNSPLHF; D: .; J: TRBJ1-6; size: .; V: TRBV11-2
DNA: TGTGCCAGCAGAGCGGACAGCACCTTTTCCTACGAGCAGTACTTC; CDR3: CASRADSTFSYEQYF; D: .; J: TRBJ2-7; size: .; V: TRBV2
DNA: TGTACCAGCAGCTTATACGGGCAGGAGAACACCGGGGAGCTGTTTTTT; CDR3: CTSSLYGQENTGELFF; D: .; J: TRBJ2-2; size: .; V: TRBV7-9
DNA: TGTGCCAGCAGCGGAGGGCACCTCTCGTACCAAGAGACCCAGTACTTC; CDR3: CASSGGHLSYQETQYF; D: .; J: TRBJ2-5; size: many; V: TRBV9
DNA: TGTGCCAGCAGCCAAGAGGGCGAAAGGGAAGAGACCCAGTACTTC; CDR3: CASSQEGEREETQYF; D: .; J: TRBJ2-5; size: .; V: TRBV4-2
DNA: TGCGCCAGCAGCCCCGGACAGGGAGGGGTCGATGAGCAGTACTTC; CDR3: CASSPGQGGVDEQYF; D: .; J: TRBJ2-5; size: .; V: TRBV4-1
DNA: TGTGCCACCAGCAGAGATCTTGGCGGGGGGGCCCAGTACTTC; CDR3: CATSRDLGGGAQYF; D: TRBD2; J: TRBJ2-5; size: .; V: TRBV15
DNA: TGTGCCAGCAGTGCGCCGAGCCATGAGCAGTTCTTC; CDR3: CASSAPSHEQFF; D: .; J: TRBJ2-1; size: few; V: TRBV2
DNA: TGTGCCAGCAGCTTAGAGGGCTTCCCCTACGAGCAGTACTTC; CDR3: CASSLEGFPYEQYF; D: .; J: TRBJ2-7; size: .; V: TRBV7-2
DNA: TGTGCGGCCGACAGGGACACTGAAGCTTTCTTT; CDR3: CAADRDTEAFF; D: TRBD1; J: TRBJ1-1; size: .; V: TRBV28
DNA: TGCAGCGTTGAAGGGGGGTCCAGGGATACGCAGTATTTT; CDR3: CSVEGGSRDTQYF; D: .; J: TRBJ2-3; size: once; V: TRBV29-1
DNA: TGTGCCAGCAGTTACTCGAGAGTCACCTCCTCCTCTGGGGCCAACGTCCTGACTTTC; CDR3: CASSYSRVTSSSGANVLTF; D: .; J: TRBJ2-6; size: .; V: TRBV6-5
DNA: TGTGCCAGCTCACGGGACAGGGGGCCCTACAATGAGCAGTTCTTC; CDR3: CASSRDRGPYNEQFF; D: TRBD1; J: TRBJ2-1; size: many; V: TRBV18
DNA: TGTGCCAGCAGCGCCTCCGGCTATGAGCAGTTCTTC; CDR3: CASSASGYEQFF; D: .; J: TRBJ2-1; size: once; V: TRBV9
DNA: TGTGCCACCAGCAGTACTAACGGCGTGGAGCAGTTCTTC; CDR3: CATSSTNGVEQFF; D: .; J: TRBJ2-1; size: .; V: TRBV15
DNA: TGCAGTGCGATCCGACGGGGAGTGGAGCAGTACTTC; CDR3: CSAIRRGVEQYF; D: .; J: TRBJ2-7; size: few; V: TRBV20-1
DNA: TGTGCCAGCAGTGAAGTGGAGACACGCACAGATACGCAGTATTTT; CDR3: CASSEVETRTDTQYF; D: .; J: TRBJ2-3; size: once; V: TRBV2
DNA: TGCAGCGTTGAAGACCCCCGGGGCTCCTACAATGAGCAGTTCTTC; CDR3: CSVEDPRGSYNEQFF; D: .; J: TRBJ2-1; size: .; V: TRBV29-1
DNA: TGTGCCAGCAGTGACGGATCTAGCGGGGCCTCCTACAATGAGCAGTTCTTC; CDR3: CASSDGSSGASYNEQFF; D: TRBD2; J: TRBJ2-1; size: .; V: TRBV6-4
DNA: TGTGCCAGCAGCTTATTCCCGGGACACCGAGTACGGGAGCAGTACTTC; CDR3: CASSLFPGHRVREQYF; D: .; J: TRBJ2-4; size: few; V: TRBV7-6
DNA: TGTGCCAGCAGCCAAGATGGGGGGCTTTCCGGGGAGCTGTTTTTT; CDR3: CASSQDGGLSGELFF; D: .; J: TRBJ2-2; size: .; V: TRBV4-2